The TCR beta chain described here comes from a study of Graves' ophthalmopathy and Graves' hyperthyroidism. The study amplified TCR beta CDR3 regions using RNA transcripts. After a first-round RT-PCR with HTBI primers, a second-round multiplex PCR was run. From the multiplex PCR reads, TCRdb called clonotypes with MiXCR, one entry per CDR3 protein. The sample has about half a million distinct CDR3 sequences, 13% to 15% seen once; the top ten hold around 9.8%. V trimming: 6 bases; J trimming: 5 bases; junction bases outside the gene matches: 10. The CDR3 contains 14 residues. This clonotype has at least ten counts. Its specificity is unknown. In donors with ophthalmopathy, activity was moderate-to-severe, with CAS ≥3, NOSPECS ≥4 and duration under 3 months. None of the included patients had other autoimmune diseases, uncontrolled infections, pregnancy or lactation, as these led to exclusion. As diagnostic evidence, clinical symptoms, serum thyroxine, TRAb, thyroid ultrasound and orbital computed tomography were relied upon.

The study, taken as a whole, reports: Forecasting of ophthalmopathy progression by the model achieved approximately 70% sensitivity and 72.22% specificity.

The clonotype comes from a woman aged 25 to 39 with Graves' ophthalmopathy. Sequencing was done on a sample of blood. The V gene is TRBV12-3 or TRBV12-4, the J gene TRBJ2-7; TRBD1 agrees at 7 bases. The CDR3 loop is CASSSKTGHDEQYF. As DNA, the CDR3 is TGTGCCAGCAGCTCCAAGACAGGGCACGACGAGCAGTACTTC.